This TCR beta chain derives from a study of beta chain features in type 1 diabetes. The V gene's germline CDR1 is SGHRS and CDR2 YFSETQ. The ends were cut back, 0 bases at V and 8 bases at J, with 8 bases in the middle. This CDR3 comprises 13 residues. Study results and limitations: Type 1 diabetes patients showed a moderate but significant shortening of TCRB CDR3s in all four CD4+ subsets.

About this clone itself: Its specificity is unknown.

Expressed TCRB transcripts got sequenced, as all isolated RNA was reverse transcribed. The table came from immunoSEQ multiplex PCR; TCRdb's copy has only in-frame clones and leaves some out. In the table there are around 140,000 clones, 7% to 10% of which are singletons. The source of this sequence is a man aged 30-40 years with type 1 diabetes. The genes are TRBV5-1 and TRBJ1-4, with D uncertain. Sequencing used central memory CD4+ T cells from blood. For the CDR3, the DNA is TGCGCCAGCAGCTTGGCTCTTTCGGAAAAACTGTTTTTT. Protein product: CASSLALSEKLFF. Combining the CDR3 with reference TRBV5-1 and TRBJ1-4 gives the whole variable domain KAGVTQTPRYLIKTRGQQVTLSCSPISGHRSVSWYQQTPGQGLQFLFEYFSETQRNKGNFPGRFSGRQFSNSRSEMNVSTLELGDSALYLCASSLALSEKLFFGSGTQLSVL.